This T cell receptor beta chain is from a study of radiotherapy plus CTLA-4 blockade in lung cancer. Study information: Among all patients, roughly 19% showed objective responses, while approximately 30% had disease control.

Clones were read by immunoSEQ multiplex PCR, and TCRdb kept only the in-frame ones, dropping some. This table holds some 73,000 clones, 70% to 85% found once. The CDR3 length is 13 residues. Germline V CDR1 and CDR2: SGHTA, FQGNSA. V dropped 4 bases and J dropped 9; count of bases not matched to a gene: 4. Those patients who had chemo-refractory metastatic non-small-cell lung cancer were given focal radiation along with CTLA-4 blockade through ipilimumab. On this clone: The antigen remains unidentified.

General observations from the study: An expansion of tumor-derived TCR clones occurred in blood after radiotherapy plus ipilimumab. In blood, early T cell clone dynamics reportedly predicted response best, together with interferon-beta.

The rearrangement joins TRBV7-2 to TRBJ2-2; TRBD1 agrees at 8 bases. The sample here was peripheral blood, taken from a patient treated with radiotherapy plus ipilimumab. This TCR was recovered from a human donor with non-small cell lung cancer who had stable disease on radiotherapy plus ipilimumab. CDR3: CASSSRTGRELFF. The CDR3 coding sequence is TGTGCCAGCAGCTCCAGGACAGGGAGGGAGCTGTTTTTT.